Below, 31 T cell receptor beta chains from the same sample are listed, as sequenced in a study of regulatory T cells in long-lasting Graves disease. Building the TCR beta libraries relied on iRepertoire HTBI primers, and CDR3 regions underwent Arm-PCR. TCRdb re-called the multiplex PCR reads through MiXCR, storing one row per CDR3 protein. The sample holds a few hundred thousand distinct CDR3 sequences, approximately 25% seen once. Time point here: persistent/refractory GD, antithyroid drugs over 5 years with positive TRAb. RNA isolated from PBMCs was used to make the TCR library. The source material was peripheral blood mononuclear cells (PBMCs), sampled when the disease was refractory, from a patient treated with antithyroid drugs. The receptors come from a woman between 35 and 50 years old with Graves disease.

This clonotype was seen ten or more times. The rearrangement joins TRBV27 to TRBJ2-7, with 8 bases lining up with TRBD2. CDR1 is MNHEY, CDR2 SMNVEV, per germline (reference sequence). The CDR3 spans 14 residues. The J segment lost 1 base and the V segment lost 5 bases, leaving 4 bases of the junction unmatched. The chain's CDR3 is CASSIAGSSYEQYF. CDR3 coding DNA: TGTGCCAGCAGTATAGCGGGATCGTCCTACGAGCAGTACTTC.

As for this clonotype: Given a much more abundant clone one base away, this may be a read error. The genes are TRBV9 and TRBJ2-5; the match to TRBD2 covers 13 bases. The CDR3 is 15 amino acids. The ends lost 5 bases at V and 1 base at J; junction bases unmatched: 2. Germline lookup yields CDR1 SGDLS and CDR2 YYNGEE. The CDR3 protein is CASSWTSGSQETQYF. The CDR3 DNA follows: TGTGCCAGCAGTTGGACTAGCGGGAGCCAAGAGACCCAGTACTTC.

This clonotype has a count of ten or more. Germline is not matched at one junction end, which may reflect a read error. The rearrangement links TRBV2 to TRBJ1-4; D gene unclear. Germline loops: CDR1 SNHLY, CDR2 FYNNEI. CDR3 length: 15 amino acids. The CDR3 spells CASREGGSTNEKLFF. In nucleotides, the CDR3 is TGTGCCAGCAGGGAAGGAGGGTCAACTAATGAAAAACTGTTTTTT.

This clonotype showed up many times. The chain has TRBV7-2 and TRBJ2-5; D gene ambiguous. The CDR3 sequence is 13 residues long. CDR1 SGHTA and CDR2 FQGNSA come from the germline V gene. The germline V and J ends were trimmed by 1 base and 6 bases, with 9 bases remaining between them. The CDR3 protein is CASSLGRLKTQYF. CDR3 bases: TGTGCCAGCAGCTTAGGACGGCTGAAGACCCAGTACTTC.

The V and J genes are TRBV2 and TRBJ2-1, with no clear D. Germline V gene data show CDR1 as SNHLY and CDR2 as FYNNEI. CDR3 length: 15 residues. V was clipped by 4 bases and J by 4 bases, with 14 bases between them. This CDR3 reads CASSGTETVYNEQFF. The CDR3, as DNA: TGTGCCAGCAGTGGAACGGAAACCGTATACAATGAGCAGTTCTTC. The whole variable domain, filled in from reference TRBV2 and TRBJ2-1, reads EPEVTQTPSHQVTQMGQEVILRCVPISNHLYFYWYRQILGQKVEFLVSFYNNEISEKSEIFDDQFSVERPDGSNFTLKIRSTKLEDSAMYFCASSGTETVYNEQFFGPGTRLTVL.

The chain carries TRBV7-8 and TRBJ2-1; 12 nucleotides agree with TRBD2. CDR1 SGHVS and CDR2 FQNEAQ come from the germline V gene. The length of the CDR3 is 16 residues. J was trimmed by 7 bases and V by 0 bases; bases with no gene match: 4. The CDR3 nucleotides read TGTGCCAGCAGCTTAGCTCTAGCGGGAGGGATAAATGAGCAGTTCTTC. Its translation is CASSLALAGGINEQFF.

The chain combines TRBV11-2 with TRBJ2-2; 7 bases are a match to TRBD2. CDR3 length: 14 residues. The ends lost 5 bases at V and 6 bases at J; junction bases unmatched: 6. The germline V gene encodes CDR1 SGHAT and CDR2 FQNNGV. CDR3 in DNA: TGTGCCAGCAGCCATGGACTAGAGGCCGGGGAGCTGTTTTTT. It is translated as CASSHGLEAGELFF.

V gene TRBV29-1 combines with J gene TRBJ2-1; 11 bases match TRBD2. Germline CDR1 and CDR2: SQVTM and ANQGSEA. The J segment lost 12 bases and the V segment lost 6 bases, leaving 13 bases of the junction unmatched. The CDR3 runs 14 residues. The CDR3 DNA reads as TGCAGCGTCCTATCGCAACTAGCGGGAGTCGCGCAGTTCTTC. It is translated as CSVLSQLAGVAQFF.

The J gene is TRBJ2-7, the V gene TRBV15, with 8 nucleotides matching TRBD2. V shed 8 bases and J 6 bases; nucleotides not matched to a gene: 9. Germline loops: CDR1 LNHNV, CDR2 YYDKDF (reference sequence). This CDR3 has 13 residues. The CDR3 DNA reads TGTGCCACCGCACACAGCGGGAGTCTCGAGCAGTACTTC. Translated, it gives CATAHSGSLEQYF.

The chain is built from TRBV15 and TRBJ1-3; D gene uncertain. The CDR3 totals 19 residues. Trimming shortened V by 0 bases and J by 0 bases, and 18 bases separated the two germline ends. Germline CDR1 LNHNV, CDR2 YYDKDF (reference sequence). For the CDR3, the DNA is TGTGCCACCAGCAGAGATCCGTGGCGCTACGAAGACTCTGGAAACACCATATATTTT. It codes for CATSRDPWRYEDSGNTIYF.

The chain has TRBV7-8 and TRBJ2-2, with D maybe TRBD2 (6 bases). V was shortened by 5 bases and J by 2 bases, with 15 bases between the two germline ends. There are 16 residues in the CDR3. Looked up from germline, CDR1 is SGHVS and CDR2 is FQNEAQ. This CDR3 is CASSNPWRGNTGELFF. The CDR3 region has the DNA TGTGCCAGCAGCAACCCCTGGAGGGGTAACACCGGGGAGCTGTTTTTT.

This clonotype has at least ten counts. The chain employs TRBV2 and TRBJ1-3; D is unresolved. The V end was cut by 4 bases, the J end by 0 bases, with 7 bases between. This CDR3 has 14 amino acids. Germline assignment: CDR1 SNHLY and CDR2 FYNNEI. CDR3 bases: TGTGCCAGCAGTGCGGGTCACTCTGGAAACACCATATATTTT. Protein: CASSAGHSGNTIYF.

Of note for this clonotype: This likely came from a read error, as a far larger clone is one base away. The V gene is TRBV7-2, the J gene TRBJ1-2; D perhaps matches TRBD1 (5 bases). CDR1 and CDR2 from the germline V gene are SGHTA and FQGNSA. CDR3 length equals 17 residues. The CDR3 sequence is CAGSPLRGRRSDYGYTF. The CDR3 region has the DNA TGTGCCGGCAGCCCGCTTAGGGGAAGGAGATCCGACTATGGCTACACCTTC.

In its sample, this clonotype was seen a few times. The V and J genes are TRBV9 and TRBJ2-7, with D maybe TRBD2 (6 bases). Germline V gene sequence: CDR1 SGDLS, CDR2 YYNGEE. Trimming took 4 bases from V and 6 from J, leaving 20 bases between them. The CDR3 sequence is 15 residues long. This chain's CDR3 is CASSQDSGRITEQYF. The CDR3 nucleotides are TGTGCCAGCAGCCAGGATTCTGGGAGGATCACCGAGCAGTACTTC.

This clonotype was seen at least ten times. CDR3: CASRRTGANTGELFF. The CDR3 nucleotides read TGTGCCAGCAGAAGGACAGGGGCGAACACCGGGGAGCTGTTTTTT. The J gene is TRBJ2-2, the V gene TRBV12-3 or TRBV12-4, with 9 bases fitting TRBD1. V was clipped by 6 bases and J by 0 bases; unmatched bases: 2. CDR3 length: 15 amino acids.

The chain has TRBV6-1 and TRBJ2-1; no clear D gene. Trimming removed 0 bases at V and 10 bases at J, with 10 bases between. Per germline, CDR1 MNHNS and CDR2 SASEGT. CDR3 length: 13 amino acids. This CDR3 is CASSEALRVEQFF. The CDR3 DNA reads as TGTGCCAGCAGTGAAGCGCTCCGGGTAGAGCAGTTCTTC.

This clonotype was recorded many times. The V and J genes are TRBV2 and TRBJ1-3; no clear D gene. The CDR3 totals 14 residues. The germline V and J ends were trimmed by 2 bases and 7 bases, with 12 bases remaining between them. Germline lookup yields CDR1 SNHLY and CDR2 FYNNEI. The CDR3 protein is CASSESRRWNTIYF. DNA of the CDR3: TGTGCCAGCAGTGAATCTAGACGATGGAACACCATATATTTT.

This clonotype was observed many times. The J gene is TRBJ1-2, the V gene TRBV5-1, with 9 nucleotides matching TRBD1. After removal of 3 bases from V and 8 bases from J, the junction contained 5 bases not matched to a gene. The CDR3 runs 13 residues. Germline lookup yields CDR1 SGHRS and CDR2 YFSETQ. CDR3 loop: CASSSRQGEGYTF. CDR3 DNA sequence: TGCGCCAGCAGCTCTCGACAGGGGGAAGGCTACACCTTC.

This clonotype has at least ten counts. The genes are TRBV2 and TRBJ2-7; 11 nucleotides match TRBD2. Per germline, CDR1 SNHLY and CDR2 FYNNEI. Trimming removed 6 bases from V and 2 bases from J; junction bases left unmatched: 6. The CDR3 is made up of 15 amino acids. The chain's CDR3 is CASRSTSGKPYEQYF. As DNA, the CDR3 is TGTGCCAGCAGGTCGACTAGCGGGAAACCCTACGAGCAGTACTTC.

The rearrangement joins TRBV12-3 or TRBV12-4 to TRBJ1-1; 7 nucleotides agree with TRBD1. V lost 5 bases and J lost 8; bases outside the gene matches: 5. This CDR3 spans 12 amino acids. The CDR3 DNA reads TGTGCCAGCAGTGAGGGGGCAGAGGAAGCTTTCTTT. This codes for CASSEGAEEAFF.

The DNA of the CDR3 is TGTGCCAGCAGCCCTGCGCCCGTCACAGATACGCAGTATTTT. Protein sequence: CASSPAPVTDTQYF. V and J are TRBV7-2 and TRBJ2-3; D remains ambiguous. V lost 5 bases to trimming and J lost 2 bases, with 11 bases between them. The CDR3 runs to 14 residues. Germline V gene lookup returns CDR1 SGHTA and CDR2 FQGNSA.

The gene calls are TRBV11-2 and TRBJ2-1, with 9 bases that match TRBD2. The CDR3 is 13 residues long. Unmatched junction bases numbered 12, after V lost 5 bases and J lost 16 bases. From germline, CDR1 is SGHAT and CDR2 FQNNGV. The CDR3 loop is CASSTQAGGKLFF. DNA of the CDR3: TGTGCCAGCAGCACCCAAGCGGGAGGAAAACTTTTCTTC.

This clonotype came up a few times. The chain couples TRBV6-1 to TRBJ1-5; maybe TRBD1 (5 bases). The germline V gene has CDR1 MNHNS and CDR2 SASEGT. The V end lost 6 bases, the J end lost 3 bases, and 12 bases lay between the germline ends. The CDR3 runs to 14 residues. This chain's CDR3 is CASRTGGYNQPQHF. CDR3 DNA: TGTGCCAGCAGGACGGGGGGTTACAATCAGCCCCAGCATTTT.

This clonotype was seen ten or more times. The chain carries TRBV28 and TRBJ1-5, with D possibly being TRBD1 (5 bases). Germline loops: CDR1 MDHEN, CDR2 SYDVKM. This CDR3 has 13 residues. The CDR3 bases are TGTGCGATGGGGGAGGGTAGCAATCAGCCCCAGCATTTT. Encoded protein: CAMGEGSNQPQHF. The full variable domain, rest sourced from reference TRBV28 and TRBJ1-5, is DVKVTQSSRYLVKRTGEKVFLECVQDMDHENMFWYRQDPGLGLRLIYFSYDVKMKEKGDIPEGYSVSREKKERFSLILESASTNQTSMYLCAMGEGSNQPQHFGDGTRLSIL.

This clonotype has a count of ten or more. The J gene is TRBJ1-5, the V gene TRBV2; D might be TRBD1 (6 bases). V gave up 0 bases and J gave up 6 bases, with 12 bases separating them. This CDR3 region has 15 residues. Per the germline V gene, CDR1 is SNHLY and CDR2 is FYNNEI. The CDR3 sequence: CASSEALGGGQPQHF. The CDR3 nucleotides read TGTGCCAGCAGTGAAGCTTTGGGGGGCGGTCAGCCCCAGCATTTT.

This clonotype was picked up a small number of times. The rearrangement joins TRBV19 to TRBJ1-1, with D possibly being TRBD1 (5 bases). V shed 5 bases and J shed 6 bases, with 13 bases lying between them. The length of the CDR3 is 13 residues. Germline V lookup: CDR1 LNHDA, CDR2 SQIVND (reference sequence). In DNA form, the CDR3 reads TGTGCCAGTAGTTCCCGGAGGACATCTGAAGCTTTCTTT. It yields the protein CASSSRRTSEAFF.

This clonotype was detected many times. The J gene is TRBJ2-4, the V gene TRBV11-2; possible D gene TRBD1, 6 bases. The CDR3 is 18 amino acids. The V and J ends lost 5 bases and 0 bases respectively, with 20 bases between them. Germline CDR1 and CDR2: SGHAT and FQNNGV. In DNA form, the CDR3 reads TGTGCCAGCAGCCCCTTAGGGCATACAGGGCTAGCCAAAAACATTCAGTACTTC. Its protein is CASSPLGHTGLAKNIQYF.

This clonotype came up a few times. The chain carries TRBV19 and TRBJ2-7; TRBD2 is a possible D gene (5 bases). This CDR3 is 13 amino acids long. Deletions cut 5 bases from V and 7 bases from J, with 15 bases between. Germline lookup yields CDR1 LNHDA and CDR2 SQIVND (reference sequence). The CDR3 region has the DNA TGTGCCAGTAGTGACTATAAATCGAGAGAGCAGTACTTC. Translating gives CASSDYKSREQYF.

This clonotype was seen repeatedly, ten times or more. The V and J genes are TRBV28 and TRBJ2-7, with 9 bases fitting TRBD1. This CDR3 has 15 amino acids. Looked up from germline, CDR1 is MDHEN and CDR2 is SYDVKM. V shed 3 bases, J shed 3 bases, and the junction held 6 bases outside the gene matches. The CDR3 bases are TGTGCCAGCAGTTTGCCAGGGACAGGGCACTACGAGCAGTACTTC. It specifies CASSLPGTGHYEQYF.

As to this clonotype: This may be a read error: a much more frequent sequence differs by one nucleotide. This chain joins TRBV6-5 and TRBJ2-5; tentative D call: TRBD2 (6 bases). This CDR3 contains 18 residues. Germline values: CDR1 MNHEY, CDR2 SVGAGI. V lost 8 bases to trimming and J lost 2 bases, with 27 bases between them. The CDR3 here is CASGPLRGKAGTQETQYF. The CDR3 DNA sequence: TGTGCCAGCGGTCCACTTCGAGGAAAAGCGGGCACTCAAGAGACCCAGTACTTC.

This clonotype was counted ten times or more. The genes are TRBV28 and TRBJ1-1; tentative D call: TRBD1 (5 bases). This CDR3 is built from 14 residues. The germline gives CDR1 MDHEN, CDR2 SYDVKM. V gave up 3 bases and J gave up 4 bases, with 12 bases separating them. CDR3 region: CASSFPGRSTEAFF. CDR3 DNA: TGTGCCAGCAGTTTTCCGGGGCGAAGCACTGAAGCTTTCTTT.